This TCR beta chain derives from a study of T cells in localized non-small cell lung cancer. This clone was recorded only once. Clones were sequenced by immunoSEQ multiplex PCR, and TCRdb holds only the in-frame ones, with some missing. The profile shows over 50,000 clones, approximately 80% of them singletons. The sequenced sample was peripheral blood mononuclear cells, obtained before any cancer treatment. This TCR came from a man aged 35-75 years with stage III lung adenocarcinoma.

DNA for the CDR3: TGTGCCAGCAGCTCGACTAGGACGGGAGGCTACACCTTC. As protein: CASSSTRTGGYTF. V and J are TRBV11-1 and TRBJ1-2; no reliable D call. CDR3 length equals 13 residues. Germline V gene lookup returns CDR1 SGHAT and CDR2 FQDESV (reference sequence). V lost 4 bases to trimming and J lost 8 bases, with 14 bases between them.